The clone carrying this T cell receptor (beta chain) has a handful of counts. What it recognizes is unknown. The sample belongs to a study of graft-versus-host responses after intestinal transplantation. Turning to the study itself: Recipients were given multivisceral, liver-intestinal, or isolated intestinal transplants.

Here immunoSEQ multiplex PCR was the method, and the copy in TCRdb shows in-frame clones only, minus some. The sample has tens of thousands of clones, 85% to 90% seen once. Study results and limitations: GvH clone levels peaked in circulation, and this peak was associated with early post-transplant HvG declines. GvH clones surfaced in recipient marrow, some emerging earlier in ileum or blood. Elevated graft-versus-host to host-versus-graft clonal ratios in allografts were recorded for patients with graft-donor T cell macrochimerism.

The CDR3 consists of 13 residues. Trimming shortened V by 2 bases and J by 2 bases, and 7 bases separated the two germline ends. CDR1 is MNHEY and CDR2 is SVGAGI in the germline V gene. The clonotype comes from a human donor who received an intestinal transplant. The chain is built from TRBV6-5 and TRBJ2-7; D unclear. The sequencing used unstimulated CD4+ T cells sorted from spleen or lymph node cells, collected before intestinal transplant. CDR3: CASSYPLAYEQYF. The CDR3 DNA sequence: TGTGCCAGCAGTTACCCCCTCGCCTACGAGCAGTACTTC.